The 4 T cell receptor beta chains listed next were all sequenced from one sample in a study of blood T cell repertoires in COVID-19. The repertoire was sequenced with immunoSEQ multiplex PCR; TCRdb's copy has only in-frame clones and lacks some. Of 150,000 to 200,000 clones listed, roughly 70% are singletons. Source material: peripheral blood. The receptors stem from a woman aged 80 or older with acute or convalescent COVID-19.

The chain uses TRBV11-2 and TRBJ2-1, with 7 bases fitting TRBD2. Per germline, CDR1 SGHAT and CDR2 FQNNGV. V was clipped by 1 base and J by 2 bases; unmatched bases: 5. The CDR3 spans 16 residues. This CDR3 is CASSLVRGRTYNEQFF. Here the CDR3 DNA reads TGTGCCAGCAGCTTAGTTCGCGGGAGAACCTACAATGAGCAGTTCTTC. Full variable domain (missing parts from reference TRBV11-2 and TRBJ2-1): EAGVAQSPRYKIIEKRQSVAFWCNPISGHATLYWYQQILGQGPKLLIQFQNNGVVDDSQLPKDRFSAERLKGVDSTLKIQPAKLEDSAVYLCASSLVRGRTYNEQFFGPGTRLTVL.

The genes are TRBV23-1 and TRBJ2-7; D ambiguous. TRBV23-1 is annotated as an ORF whose role is uncertain. V was trimmed by 2 bases and J by 0 bases, leaving 11 bases between them. CDR3 length: 15 residues. The CDR3 nucleotides read TGCGCCAGCAGTCAAAACCTCCTAAGCTCCTACGAGCAGTACTTC. It translates to CASSQNLLSSYEQYF.

The chain couples TRBV2 to TRBJ2-2; 12 bases map to TRBD1. The germline CDR1 and CDR2 sequences are SNHLY and FYNNEI. The ends lost 7 bases at V and 7 bases at J; junction bases unmatched: 7. CDR3 size: 15 residues. The CDR3 is CASKPGTGGIGELFF. The CDR3 coding sequence is TGTGCCAGCAAACCCGGGACAGGGGGCATCGGGGAGCTGTTTTTT.

This chain uses TRBV7-9 with TRBJ1-1; the match to TRBD1 covers 8 bases. The CDR3 spans 14 residues. The V gene end was trimmed by 1 base and the J gene end by 5 bases; junction bases not matched to a gene: 3. CDR1 SEHNR and CDR2 FQNEAQ come from the germline V gene (reference sequence). The CDR3 sequence: CASSLDGTGTEAFF. For the CDR3, the DNA is TGTGCCAGCAGCTTAGATGGGACAGGTACTGAAGCTTTCTTT.